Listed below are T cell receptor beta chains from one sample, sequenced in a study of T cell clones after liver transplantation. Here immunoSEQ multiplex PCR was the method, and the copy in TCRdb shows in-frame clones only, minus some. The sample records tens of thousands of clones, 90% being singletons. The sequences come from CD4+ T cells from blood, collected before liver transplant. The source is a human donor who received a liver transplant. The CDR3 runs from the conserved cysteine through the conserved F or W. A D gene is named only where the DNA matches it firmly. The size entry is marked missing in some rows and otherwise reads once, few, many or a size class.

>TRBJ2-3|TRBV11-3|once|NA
TGTGCCAGCAGCATCACTAGTAGCACAGATACGCAGTATTTT
CASSITSSTDTQYF
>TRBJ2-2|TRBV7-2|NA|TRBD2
TGTGCCAGCAGCTTAAGGACTAGCGGGTTTTTTGGGTTCGCCGGGGAGCTGTTTTTT
CASSLRTSGFFGFAGELFF
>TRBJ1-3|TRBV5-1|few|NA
TGCGCCAGCAGCGGGTCGGGTTCTTCTGGAAACACCATATATTTT
CASSGSGSSGNTIYF
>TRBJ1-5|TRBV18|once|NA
TGTGCAAGCGGGGGGGGCAATCAGCCCCAGCATTTT
CASGGGNQPQHF
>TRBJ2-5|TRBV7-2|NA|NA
TGTGCCAGCAGCTTAGCAGGCTACCCAGGAACCCAGTACTTC
CASSLAGYPGTQYF
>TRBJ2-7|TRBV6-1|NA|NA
TGTGCCAGCAGTGAAGAATCGGGGCACTCCTACGAGCAGTACTTC
CASSEESGHSYEQYF
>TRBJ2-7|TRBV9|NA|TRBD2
TGTGCCAGCAGCGGCGGGACTACTTACGAGCAGTACTTC
CASSGGTTYEQYF
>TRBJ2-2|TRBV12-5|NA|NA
TGTGCTAGTGGTTTGGTACTTGCTAGCGTCACCGGGGAGCTGTTTTTT
CASGLVLASVTGELFF
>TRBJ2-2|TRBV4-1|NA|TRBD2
TGCGCCAGCAGCCAAGAGCCCCCCTCCACTAGCGCGAACACCGGGGAGCTGTTTTTT
CASSQEPPSTSANTGELFF
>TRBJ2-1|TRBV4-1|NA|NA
TGCGCCAGCAGCCAAGACCCAAGGGGGTTTACCTACAATGAGCAGTTCTTC
CASSQDPRGFTYNEQFF
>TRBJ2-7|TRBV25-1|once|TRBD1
TGTGCCAGCATGGGCAGGGGGCCGTACGAGCAGTACTTC
CASMGRGPYEQYF
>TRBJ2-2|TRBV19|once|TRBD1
TGTGCCAGTACCTTGGACAGGACCCAACAAGGCGGGGAGCTGTTTTTT
CASTLDRTQQGGELFF
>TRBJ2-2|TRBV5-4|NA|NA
TGTGCCAGCAGCTTAAGGGAGAGGGACACCGGGGAGCTGTTTTTT
CASSLRERDTGELFF
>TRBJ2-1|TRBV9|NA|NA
TGTGCCAGCAGCGTAGAGGGTAGCGTCTACAATGAGCAGTTCTTC
CASSVEGSVYNEQFF
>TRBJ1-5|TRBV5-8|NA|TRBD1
TGTGCCAGCAGCTTGGAAGGGACAGGGGGAGAGCCCCAGCATTTT
CASSLEGTGGEPQHF
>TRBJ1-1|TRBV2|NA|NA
TGTGCCAGCTATCTGAGGGGCGGGGCTTTCTTT
CASYLRGGAFF
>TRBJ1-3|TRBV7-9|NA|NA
TGTGCCAGCAGCCCCGTAGGGGTATCTGGAAACACCATATATTTT
CASSPVGVSGNTIYF
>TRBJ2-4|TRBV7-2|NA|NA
TGTGCCAGCAGCTTAGAGGTCAGGGTAAACATTCAGTACTTC
CASSLEVRVNIQYF
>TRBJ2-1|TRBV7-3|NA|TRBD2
TGTGCCAGCAGCCCGGGACTAGCGGACTACAATGAGCAGTTCTTC
CASSPGLADYNEQFF
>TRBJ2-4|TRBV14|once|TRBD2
TGTGCCAGCAGCCAGGTCGCGGGAGGGAAAGACATTCAGTACTTC
CASSQVAGGKDIQYF
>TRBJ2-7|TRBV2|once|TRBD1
TGTGCCACCAACCGGGACAGGGGCAACGAGCAGTACTTC
CATNRDRGNEQYF
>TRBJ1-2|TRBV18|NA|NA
TGTGCCAGCTCAGAAAGCCGGGATGATGGCTACACCTTC
CASSESRDDGYTF
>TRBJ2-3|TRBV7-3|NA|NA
TGTGCCAGCAGCCCTAATGGGGGTAGCACAGATACGCAGTATTTT
CASSPNGGSTDTQYF
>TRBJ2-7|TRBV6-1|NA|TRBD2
TGTGCCAGCAGTGACAATCTAGCGGGGGCCTACGAGCAGTACTTC
CASSDNLAGAYEQYF
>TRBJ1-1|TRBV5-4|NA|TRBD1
TGTGCCAGCAGCTTTGACAGGGCAGGTCCTGAAGCTTTCTTT
CASSFDRAGPEAFF
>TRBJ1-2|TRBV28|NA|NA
TGTGCCAGCAGTTTGGGTTTGGGGGACTATGGCTACACCTTC
CASSLGLGDYGYTF
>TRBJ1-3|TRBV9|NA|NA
TGTGCCAGCAGCGTAGCTACAGGGTCGGGCTCTGGAAACACCATATATTTT
CASSVATGSGSGNTIYF
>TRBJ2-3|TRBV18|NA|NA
TGTGCCAGCTCACCATCCGATACGCAGTATTTT
CASSPSDTQYF
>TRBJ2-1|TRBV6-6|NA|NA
TGTGCCAGCAGTTACCTTGGGGGGCCCGGCAATGAGCAGTTCTTC
CASSYLGGPGNEQFF
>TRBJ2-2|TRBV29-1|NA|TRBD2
TGCAGCGTTGATTCTAGCGGGAGAACCGGGGAGCTGTTTTTT
CSVDSSGRTGELFF
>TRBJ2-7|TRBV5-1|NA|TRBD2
TGCGCCAGCCAAGAACTAGCGGGCCTCTCCTACGAGCAGTACTTC
CASQELAGLSYEQYF
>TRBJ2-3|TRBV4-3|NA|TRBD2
TGCGCCGCCGGAAGCGGGGGCTCAGATACGCAGTATTTT
CAAGSGGSDTQYF
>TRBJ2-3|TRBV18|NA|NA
TGTGCCAGCTCATATTTACCGGGTCTAGGGTTGACAGATACGCAGTATTTT
CASSYLPGLGLTDTQYF
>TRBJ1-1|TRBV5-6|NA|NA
TGTGCCAGCAGTCCTCGTGGAGGGGGAGGCACTGAAGCTTTCTTT
CASSPRGGGGTEAFF
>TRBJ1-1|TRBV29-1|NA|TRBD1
TGCAGCGTTGACCCGGGACAGGGGGCAAGGACTGAAGCTTTCTTT
CSVDPGQGARTEAFF
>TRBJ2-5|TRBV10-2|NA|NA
TGCGCCAGCAGTGCGGACCCCGAGACCCAGTACTTC
CASSADPETQYF
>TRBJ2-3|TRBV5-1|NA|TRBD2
TGCGCCAGCAGCTTGGGACTAGCGGGCTCGGATACGCAGTATTTT
CASSLGLAGSDTQYF
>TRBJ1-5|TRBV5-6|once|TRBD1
TGTGCCAGCAGCTCGGACAGGGGGCCCAATCAGCCCCAGCATTTT
CASSSDRGPNQPQHF
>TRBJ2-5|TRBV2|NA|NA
TGTGCCAGCAGTGATCGGGACTTAGAGACCCAGTACTTC
CASSDRDLETQYF
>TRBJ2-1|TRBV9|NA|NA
TGTGCCAGCAGCGTAGCCTGGGGGTACAATGAGCAGTTCTTC
CASSVAWGYNEQFF